What follows are 31 T cell receptor beta chains derived from one specimen sequenced in a study of response to subunit inactivated influenza vaccine. TCRdb redid the calling of the RT-PCR reads with MiXCR, one entry per CDR3 protein. The sample shows about 620,000 distinct CDR3 sequences, about 11% of them seen only once. A further study also used this sample, focusing on T cells expressing NK-cell markers. In that study: Production of TCR beta cDNA relied on 5'RACE template switching with UMIs.

The sample consisted of PBMCs from blood, taken on the day of vaccination. The receptors stem from a man aged 45-65 years who received an inactivated influenza vaccine.

This clonotype was counted at least ten times. The CDR3 reads CASSHGGFTGELFF. CDR3 in DNA: TGCGCCAGCAGCCATGGGGGATTCACCGGGGAGCTGTTTTTT. The chain is built from TRBV4-1 and TRBJ2-2; tentatively, D is TRBD1 or TRBD2 (5 bases each). The V end lost 3 bases, the J end lost 4 bases, and 9 bases lay between the germline ends. Per germline, CDR1 MGHRA and CDR2 YSYEKL. The CDR3 totals 14 residues.

This clonotype appeared a few times. The chain links TRBV12-3 or TRBV12-4 to TRBJ2-3, with D perhaps being TRBD1 or TRBD2 (5 bases each). Trimming cost V 5 bases and J 5 bases, with 8 bases left between them. The CDR3 consists of 12 residues. CDR3 DNA sequence: TGTGCCAGCAGTGGGACGGTAGATACGCAGTATTTT. It encodes CASSGTVDTQYF.

The chain is built from TRBV7-2 and TRBJ2-4; TRBD2 matches at 9 bases. CDR3 length equals 17 residues. J gave up 0 bases and V 4 bases, and 7 bases lay outside the gene matches. Germline V gene sequence: CDR1 SGHTA, CDR2 FQGNSA. The CDR3 DNA reads TGTGCCAGCAGCTCTAGCGGGACTTGGCTAGCCAAAAACATTCAGTACTTC. Its protein is CASSSSGTWLAKNIQYF. The whole variable domain, filled in from reference TRBV7-2 and TRBJ2-4, reads GAGVSQSPSNKVTEKGKDVELRCDPISGHTALYWYRQSLGQGLEFLIYFQGNSAPDKSGLPSDRFSAERTGGSVSTLTIQRTQQEDSAVYLCASSSSGTWLAKNIQYFGAGTRLSVL.

The chain links TRBV19 to TRBJ1-6; maybe TRBD1 (6 bases). The germline CDR1 and CDR2 sequences are LNHDA and SQIVND (reference sequence). The CDR3 covers 15 residues. V was cut by 5 bases and J by 6 bases, with 14 bases left in between. DNA of the CDR3: TGTGCCAGTAGTCCAATGGGAGGGGGTAATTCACCCCTCCACTTT. Translating gives CASSPMGGGNSPLHF.

The chain is built from TRBV5-1 and TRBJ2-7, with 9 bases lining up with TRBD1. V lost 0 bases, J lost 5 bases, and 6 bases stayed unmatched. CDR1 and CDR2 (germline): SGHRS, YFSETQ. The CDR3 runs to 15 residues. CDR3 DNA sequence: TGCGCCAGCAGCTTGGCCCGGGACAGGGTCAACGAGCAGTACTTC. Translated, it gives CASSLARDRVNEQYF.

This clonotype has a count of ten or more. The rearrangement links TRBV3-1 to TRBJ1-5; 9 bases align to TRBD1. Per the germline V gene, CDR1 is LGHDT and CDR2 is YNNKEL (reference sequence). CDR3 size: 15 residues. V trimming: 4 bases; J trimming: 7 bases; junction bases outside the gene matches: 8. The CDR3 DNA sequence: TGTGCCAGCAGCCCCGAACAGGGGGCAGGACAGCCCCAGCATTTT. Translation: CASSPEQGAGQPQHF.

The CDR3 DNA is TGTGCCAGCAGCCAAGATCATATGGCTAGCGGAATGTACGAGCAGTACTTC. Protein sequence: CASSQDHMASGMYEQYF. The gene calls are TRBV4-2 and TRBJ2-7, with 7 positions matching TRBD2. J gave up 4 bases and V 0 bases, and 12 bases lay outside the gene matches. Germline V gene sequence: CDR1 LGHNA, CDR2 YNFKEQ. The CDR3 contains 17 residues.

This clonotype has a handful of counts. This chain uses TRBV9 with TRBJ2-5, with TRBD2 matching 10 bases. V dropped 4 bases and J dropped 2; count of bases not matched to a gene: 8. This CDR3 contains 16 residues. CDR1 is SGDLS, CDR2 YYNGEE, per germline. The CDR3: CASSLNPGLAQETQYF. CDR3 DNA sequence: TGTGCCAGCAGCCTTAACCCGGGACTAGCGCAAGAGACCCAGTACTTC. The whole variable domain, remainder taken from reference TRBV9 and TRBJ2-5, is DSGVTQTPKHLITATGQRVTLRCSPRSGDLSVYWYQQSLDQGLQFLIQYYNGEERAKGNILERFSAQQFPDLHSELNLSSLELGDSALYFCASSLNPGLAQETQYFGPGTRLLVL.

The chain carries TRBV2 and TRBJ2-2; perhaps TRBD1 as D (6 bases). Trimming removed 3 bases from V and 5 bases from J, with 13 bases in between. Germline CDR1 SNHLY, CDR2 FYNNEI. This CDR3 has 15 residues. CDR3 bases: TGTGCCAGCAGTGAGTTAGGCAGGGGAACCGGGGAGCTGTTTTTT. Translated: CASSELGRGTGELFF.

J is TRBJ1-6 and V is TRBV7-6; D is unresolved. V lost 1 base to trimming and J lost 4 bases, with 8 bases between them. There are 15 residues in the CDR3. Germline loops: CDR1 SGHVS, CDR2 FNYEAQ. This CDR3 is CASSLETAYNSPLHF. CDR3 DNA: TGTGCCAGCAGCTTAGAAACGGCGTATAATTCACCCCTCCACTTT.

This clonotype has only a few counts. V is TRBV9 and J is TRBJ1-2, with D tentatively TRBD1 (5 bases). Trimming cost V 0 bases and J 3 bases, with 15 bases left between them. Germline V gives CDR1 SGDLS, CDR2 YYNGEE. CDR3 length equals 16 residues. In nucleotides, the CDR3 is TGTGCCAGCAGCGTAGACTGGACGAGGGGTTACTATGGCTACACCTTC. Amino acids: CASSVDWTRGYYGYTF.

The chain employs TRBV5-1 and TRBJ1-3; 7 bases agree with TRBD1. This CDR3 has 16 residues. Unmatched junction bases numbered 8, after V lost 5 bases and J lost 0 bases. Germline CDR1 and CDR2: SGHRS and YFSETQ. In DNA, the CDR3 is TGCGCCAGCAGTGGAGGGACAGAAAACTCTGGAAACACCATATATTTT. Amino acids: CASSGGTENSGNTIYF.

This clonotype was detected ten times or more. The V call is TRBV27, the J call TRBJ2-6; D gene uncertain. This CDR3 has 17 residues. Trimming took 6 bases from V and 0 from J, leaving 15 bases between them. Per germline, CDR1 MNHEY and CDR2 SMNVEV (reference sequence). CDR3 sequence (DNA): TGTGCCAGCAGCCTAGACCCACATAGCTCTGGGGCCAACGTCCTGACTTTC. Protein: CASSLDPHSSGANVLTF.

The rearrangement uses TRBV11-1 and TRBJ2-3; 16 nucleotides line up with TRBD2. The CDR3 is 18 amino acids. The germline gives CDR1 SGHAT, CDR2 FQDESV (reference sequence). The V segment lost 5 bases and the J segment 0 bases; nucleotides outside the gene matches: 5. The CDR3 region is CASSEGLAGGKSTDTQYF. The DNA for the CDR3 is TGTGCCAGCAGCGAGGGACTAGCGGGAGGGAAGAGCACAGATACGCAGTATTTT.

In its sample, this clonotype was seen a few times. The V gene is TRBV7-2, the J gene TRBJ1-3, with a tentative D call TRBD1 (6 bases). Trimming cost V 1 base and J 0 bases, with 10 bases left between them. This CDR3 contains 16 residues. Germline V gene lookup returns CDR1 SGHTA and CDR2 FQGNSA. The chain's CDR3 is CASSLEWTASGNTIYF. CDR3 in DNA: TGTGCCAGCAGCTTAGAATGGACAGCCTCTGGAAACACCATATATTTT. Using reference TRBV7-2 and TRBJ1-3 for the parts outside the CDR3, the full variable domain is GAGVSQSPSNKVTEKGKDVELRCDPISGHTALYWYRQSLGQGLEFLIYFQGNSAPDKSGLPSDRFSAERTGGSVSTLTIQRTQQEDSAVYLCASSLEWTASGNTIYFGEGSWLTVV.

This clonotype was observed a few times. The chain joins TRBV18 to TRBJ2-5; D call uncertain. Germline loops: CDR1 KGHSH, CDR2 LQKENI. CDR3 length: 12 amino acids. V lost 0 bases to trimming and J lost 7 bases, with 6 bases between them. The CDR3 protein is CASSPPISTQYF. CDR3 in DNA: TGTGCCAGCTCACCACCGATTTCGACCCAGTACTTC.

This clonotype was counted only a few times. This sequence joins TRBV20-1 and TRBJ1-5; no clear D. Germline V gene data show CDR1 as DFQATT and CDR2 as SNEGSKA (reference sequence). The CDR3 consists of 15 residues. V dropped 3 bases and J dropped 0 bases, with 12 bases sitting between them. CDR3 coding DNA: TGCAGTGCTAGTCTGGAGTTTAATAGCAATCAGCCCCAGCATTTT. This translates into CSASLEFNSNQPQHF.

As to this clonotype: A junction end diverges from the germline sequence, so it may reflect a read error. This chain connects TRBV7-8 to TRBJ2-1, with TRBD1 identical over 7 bases. Germline V gene sequence: CDR1 SGHVS, CDR2 FQNEAQ. The CDR3 totals 17 residues. The CDR3 DNA follows: TGTGCCAGCAGCGAGAAGCCCGGGACAGACCGAAACAATGATCAGTTCTTC. Translation: CASSEKPGTDRNNDQFF.

This clonotype showed up just a few times. V and J are TRBV7-3 and TRBJ2-2, with unresolved D. Between the trimmed V and J ends, which lost 1 base and 4 bases, there was a span of 16 bases. This CDR3 spans 17 amino acids. Germline-derived CDR1 and CDR2 are SGHTA and FQGTGA. The CDR3 protein is CASSLSGVTPATGELFF. The CDR3 nucleotides read TGTGCCAGCAGCTTAAGTGGCGTGACTCCCGCCACCGGGGAGCTGTTTTTT.

The chain uses TRBV7-9 and TRBJ2-3, with 8 bases matching TRBD2. Per the germline V gene, CDR1 is SEHNR and CDR2 is FQNEAQ (reference sequence). CDR3 length equals 15 residues. Unmatched junction bases numbered 4, after V lost 2 bases and J lost 3 bases. The CDR3 DNA is TGTGCCAGCAGCTTATATAGCGGGGCGACAGATACGCAGTATTTT. Translation gives CASSLYSGATDTQYF.

The J gene is TRBJ2-7, the V gene TRBV20-1, with 8 nucleotides matching TRBD2. Per the germline V gene, CDR1 is DFQATT and CDR2 is SNEGSKA (reference sequence). Trimming took 6 bases from V and 12 from J; bases not matched to a gene: 19. This CDR3 spans 14 amino acids. CDR3 coding DNA: TGCAGTGCAAAAGCACCCCCCGGGACTAGAAATCTGTACTTC. This gives the protein CSAKAPPGTRNLYF.

The V and J genes are TRBV7-9 and TRBJ2-7; TRBD1 might be the D (6 bases). CDR1 is SEHNR and CDR2 is FQNEAQ in the germline V gene (reference sequence). V dropped 2 bases and J dropped 2 bases, with 16 bases sitting between them. This CDR3 has 16 residues. CDR3 amino acids: CASSLQTLRGTYEQYF. DNA for the CDR3: TGTGCCAGCAGCTTACAAACGCTCAGGGGAACCTACGAGCAGTACTTC.

Only a few counts were recorded for this clonotype. The chain uses TRBV20-1 and TRBJ2-2; 13 bases line up with TRBD2. V shed 8 bases and J 5 bases; nucleotides not matched to a gene: 5. In germline, CDR1 is DFQATT, CDR2 SNEGSKA (reference sequence). This CDR3 is built from 14 residues. CDR3 in DNA: TGCAGTCCCGGACTAGCGGGAGATACCGGGGAGCTGTTTTTT. As protein: CSPGLAGDTGELFF.

The rearrangement links TRBV30 to TRBJ2-1; 12 nucleotides match TRBD2. This CDR3 region has 13 residues. The J segment lost 15 bases and the V segment lost 2 bases, leaving 8 bases of the junction unmatched. Germline CDR1 reads GTSNPN; CDR2 reads SVGIG (reference sequence). CDR3 DNA sequence: TGTGCCTGGAGTTTGAGACTAGCGGGGGTTCGGTTCTTC. Protein product: CAWSLRLAGVRFF.

This clonotype was found once. V is TRBV12-5 and J is TRBJ2-5; D tentatively fits TRBD1 or TRBD2 (5 bases each). The germline V and J ends were trimmed by 0 bases and 7 bases, with 9 bases remaining between them. The germline gives CDR1 LGHNT, CDR2 FRNRAP. The CDR3 has 13 residues. The CDR3 bases are TGTGCTAGTGGTTTGGTAGACAGCGGGACCCAGTACTTC. This codes for CASGLVDSGTQYF. The full variable domain, rest sourced from reference TRBV12-5 and TRBJ2-5, is DARVTQTPRHKVTEMGQEVTMRCQPILGHNTVFWYRQTMMQGLELLAYFRNRAPLDDSGMPKDRFSAEMPDATLATLKIQPSEPRDSAVYFCASGLVDSGTQYFGPGTRLLVL.

The chain combines TRBV9 with TRBJ2-1; 10 nucleotides line up with TRBD2. V was clipped by 4 bases and J by 8 bases; unmatched bases: 12. From germline, CDR1 is SGDLS and CDR2 YYNGEE. The CDR3 runs to 16 residues. The CDR3 protein is CASSSQSLAGVDEQFF. DNA for the CDR3: TGTGCCAGCAGCTCCCAGAGTCTAGCGGGGGTGGATGAGCAGTTCTTC.

Only a few counts were recorded for this clonotype. The J gene is TRBJ2-7, the V gene TRBV20-1; 8 bases fit TRBD2. J gave up 2 bases and V 3 bases, and 6 bases lay outside the gene matches. There are 14 residues in the CDR3. Germline CDR1 is DFQATT and CDR2 is SNEGSKA (reference sequence). CDR3 sequence (DNA): TGCAGTGCTAGCGCCGGGACTAGAACCTACGAGCAGTACTTC. It yields the protein CSASAGTRTYEQYF.

This clonotype was seen a few times. V gene TRBV9 combines with J gene TRBJ1-1, with D possibly TRBD1 on 5 matching bases. CDR3 length equals 15 residues. Germline CDR1 and CDR2: SGDLS and YYNGEE. V was clipped by 2 bases and J by 3 bases, with 14 bases between them. DNA for the CDR3: TGTGCCAGCAGCGTCGGGGGGGGAATGGACACTGAAGCTTTCTTT. This translates into CASSVGGGMDTEAFF.

The sample holds many counts of this clonotype. The rearrangement uses TRBV5-1 and TRBJ2-2; D possibly corresponds to TRBD2 (6 bases). Looked up from germline, CDR1 is SGHRS and CDR2 is YFSETQ. The V and J ends lost 0 bases and 3 bases respectively, with 9 bases between them. This CDR3 region has 15 residues. The DNA for the CDR3 is TGCGCCAGCAGCTTGGCGTTAGCGGACACCGGGGAGCTGTTTTTT. Translated: CASSLALADTGELFF. Complete variable domain (other parts from reference TRBV5-1 and TRBJ2-2): KAGVTQTPRYLIKTRGQQVTLSCSPISGHRSVSWYQQTPGQGLQFLFEYFSETQRNKGNFPGRFSGRQFSNSRSEMNVSTLELGDSALYLCASSLALADTGELFFGEGSRLTVL.

This clonotype was seen at least ten times. The V and J genes are TRBV11-2 and TRBJ2-1; TRBD2 aligns across 9 bases. Unmatched junction bases numbered 3, after V lost 5 bases and J lost 7 bases. The length of the CDR3 is 13 residues. Germline assignment: CDR1 SGHAT and CDR2 FQNNGV. CDR3 nucleotides: TGTGCCAGCAGCCGCGGGGGGGCAAATGAGCAGTTCTTC. Protein product: CASSRGGANEQFF.

This clonotype showed up many times. This chain joins TRBV5-1 and TRBJ2-5; D call uncertain. The CDR3 runs 13 residues. Germline V gene sequence: CDR1 SGHRS, CDR2 YFSETQ. V gave up 0 bases and J gave up 0 bases, with 3 bases separating them. DNA for the CDR3: TGCGCCAGCAGCTTGGCTAACCAAGAGACCCAGTACTTC. It translates to CASSLANQETQYF.